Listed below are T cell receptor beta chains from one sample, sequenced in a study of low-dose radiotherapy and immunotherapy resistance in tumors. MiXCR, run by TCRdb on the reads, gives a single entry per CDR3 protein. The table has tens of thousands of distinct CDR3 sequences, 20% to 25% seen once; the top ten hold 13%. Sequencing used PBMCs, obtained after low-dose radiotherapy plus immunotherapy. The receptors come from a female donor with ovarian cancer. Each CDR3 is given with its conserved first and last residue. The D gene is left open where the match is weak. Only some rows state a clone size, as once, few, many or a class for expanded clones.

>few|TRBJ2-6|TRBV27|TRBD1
TGTGCCAGCAAACCGGGACAGGGGACTTCTGGGGCCAACGTCCTGACTTTC
CASKPGQGTSGANVLTF
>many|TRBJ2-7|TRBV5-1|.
TGCGCCAGCAGCTTGGATGGCAGGGTGTCCTACGAGCAGTACTTC
CASSLDGRVSYEQYF
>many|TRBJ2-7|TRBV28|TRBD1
TGTGCCAGCAGTTCGGGACAGGGGGCTGTCGAGCAGTACTTC
CASSSGQGAVEQYF
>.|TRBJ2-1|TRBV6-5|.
TGTGCCAGCAGTCAAACAGGGCGACTAACGAATGAGCAGTTCTTC
CASSQTGRLTNEQFF
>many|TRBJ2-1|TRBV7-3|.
TGTGCCAGCAGCCAGAATAACCCGGGACTGCCCTACAATGAGCAGTTCTTC
CASSQNNPGLPYNEQFF
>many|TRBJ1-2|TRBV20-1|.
TGCAGTGCTAGCCAGGGGCGGGACTATGGCTACACCTTC
CSASQGRDYGYTF
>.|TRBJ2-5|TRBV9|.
TGTGCCAGCAGCGTAGGTCAAGGGCGATCCCAGACCCAGTACTTC
CASSVGQGRSQTQYF
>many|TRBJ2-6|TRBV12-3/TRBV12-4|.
TGTGCCAGCAGTTTAGCACGGTATAGCTCTGGGGCCAACGTCCTGACTTTC
CASSLARYSSGANVLTF
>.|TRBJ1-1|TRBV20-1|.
TGCAGTGCTAGAGAATCAAGCCGGGGACGCTGGGCTTTCTTT
CSARESSRGRWAFF
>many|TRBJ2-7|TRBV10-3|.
TGTGCCATCAGTGAGTCATCCAGCTACGAGCAGTACTTC
CAISESSSYEQYF
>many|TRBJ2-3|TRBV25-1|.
TGTGCCAGCAGTGAATATATACGAGCAGATACGCAGTATTTT
CASSEYIRADTQYF
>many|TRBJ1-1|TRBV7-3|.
TGTGCCAGCAGCTTGACAGGATTTGGCACTGAAGCTTTCTTT
CASSLTGFGTEAFF
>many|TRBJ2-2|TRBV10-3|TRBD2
TGTGCCATCAGTGAACCAGCGGGGGGGCCGGGCACCGGGGAGCTGTTTTTT
CAISEPAGGPGTGELFF
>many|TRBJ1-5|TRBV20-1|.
TGCAGTGCTAGATATTTGGCAGAAAATAGCAATCAGCCCCAGCATTTT
CSARYLAENSNQPQHF
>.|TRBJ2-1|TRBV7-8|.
TGTGCCAGCAGCTTAGAGTCGGGAGCTTTCTACAATGAGCAGTTCTTC
CASSLESGAFYNEQFF
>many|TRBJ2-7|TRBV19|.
TGTGCCACCAGTAGTAGGGCAGGAACCTCCTACGAGCAGTACTTC
CATSSRAGTSYEQYF
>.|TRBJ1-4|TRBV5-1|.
.
CASSLAKLGKTVFF
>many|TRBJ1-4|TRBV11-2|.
TGTGCCAGCAGCGCCTTTGGCAGTCATGAAAAACTGTTTTTT
CASSAFGSHEKLFF
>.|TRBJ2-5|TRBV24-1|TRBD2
TGTGCCACCAGTGAGGCGCCGGGACTAGCGGTATACGAGACCCAGTACTTC
CATSEAPGLAVYETQYF
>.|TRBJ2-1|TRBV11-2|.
TGTGCCAGCAGCCAATCCTTAGCGACCGCCTACAATGAGCAGTTCTTC
CASSQSLATAYNEQFF
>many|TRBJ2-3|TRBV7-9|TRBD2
TGTGCCAGCAGCTTAGTCTCGAGTAGCGGGAGCGCAGATACGCAGTATTTT
CASSLVSSSGSADTQYF
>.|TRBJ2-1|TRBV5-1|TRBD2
TGCGCCAGCAGCTTGGGGGGGGGATCGCAGTTCTTC
CASSLGGGSQFF
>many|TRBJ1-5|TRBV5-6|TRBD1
TGTGCCAGCAGCCTTACAGGGGTCAGCAATCAGCCCCAGCATTTT
CASSLTGVSNQPQHF
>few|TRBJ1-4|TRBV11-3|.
.
CASSFEQSTRSMKNCFF
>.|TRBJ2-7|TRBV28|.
TGTGCCAGCTCGGGCACCCCTCCCTACGAGCAGTACTTC
CASSGTPPYEQYF
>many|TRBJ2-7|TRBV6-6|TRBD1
TGTGCCAGCAGTCAACAGGGGAATCTCGTTCGGTTC
CASSQQGNLVRF
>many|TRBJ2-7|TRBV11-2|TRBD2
TGTGCCAGCAGCTTAGATGGGGGACTAGCTCGGGTTTCCTACGAGCAGTACTTC
CASSLDGGLARVSYEQYF
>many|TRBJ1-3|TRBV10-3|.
TGTGCCATCAGTGAGGCCGCATTCTCTGGAAACACCATATATTTT
CAISEAAFSGNTIYF
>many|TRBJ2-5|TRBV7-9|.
TGTGCCAGCGAAGTGGAGACCCAGTACTTC
CASEVETQYF
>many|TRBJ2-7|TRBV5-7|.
TGTGCCAGCAGCTTTTTCGAGCAGTACTTC
CASSFFEQYF
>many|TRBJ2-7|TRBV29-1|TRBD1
TGCAGCGTGGTTCTTACAGGGGGCTGGGAGCAGTACTTC
CSVVLTGGWEQYF
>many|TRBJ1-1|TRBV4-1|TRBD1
TGCGCCAGCAGCCAGGCGGACAGGCGAGGGGGCACTGAAGCTTTCTTT
CASSQADRRGGTEAFF
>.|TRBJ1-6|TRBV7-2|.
TGTGCCAGCAGCTTAGGTCCAGGGACGGGTTCACCCCTCCACTTT
CASSLGPGTGSPLHF
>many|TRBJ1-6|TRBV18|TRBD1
TGTGCCAGCTCACTTCCGGGACAGGGGGCACAGGTCGGAAATTCACCCCTCCACTTT
CASSLPGQGAQVGNSPLHF
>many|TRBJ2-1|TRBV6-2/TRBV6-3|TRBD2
TGTGCCAGCAGGACTAGCGGGGGTTCCTACAATGAGCAGTTCTTC
CASRTSGGSYNEQFF
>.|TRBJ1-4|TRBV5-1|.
TGCGCCAGCACCCTGGATAGGGGCGGCGAAAAACTGTTTTTT
CASTLDRGGEKLFF
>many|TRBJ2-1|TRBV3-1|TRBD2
TGTGCCAGCAGCCAAGCCGGGGGGTACAATGAGCAGTTCTTC
CASSQAGGYNEQFF
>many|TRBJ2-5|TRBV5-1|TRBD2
TGCGCCAGCAGCTTGGTCCCCGGGAGGGCTGTAGAGACCCAGTACTTC
CASSLVPGRAVETQYF
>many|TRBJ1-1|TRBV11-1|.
TGTGCCAGCAGCTTATTGTACACTGAAGCTTTCTTT
CASSLLYTEAFF
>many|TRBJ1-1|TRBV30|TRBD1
TGTGCCTGGAGTGTAACAGGGGGAAGGACTGAAGCTTTCTTT
CAWSVTGGRTEAFF
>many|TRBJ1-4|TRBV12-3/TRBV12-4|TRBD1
TGTGCCAGTCGATCAACAGGGGATGAAAAACTGTTTTTT
CASRSTGDEKLFF
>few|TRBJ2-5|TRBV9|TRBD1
TGTGCCAGCAGCGTCGAAACCGGGACAGTCCAAGAGACCCAGTACTTC
CASSVETGTVQETQYF
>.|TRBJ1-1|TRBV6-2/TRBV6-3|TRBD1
TGTGCCAGCAGTCTGCCGGGACAGGGGTTAATGAACACTGAAGCTTTCTTT
CASSLPGQGLMNTEAFF
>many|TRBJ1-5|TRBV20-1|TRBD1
TGCAGTGCTGACAGGGGCGACAATCAGCCCCAGCATTTT
CSADRGDNQPQHF
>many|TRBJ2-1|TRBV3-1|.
TGTGCCAGCAGTCTAGTAGCCGAGCAGTTCTTC
CASSLVAEQFF
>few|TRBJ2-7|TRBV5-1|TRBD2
TGCGCCAGCAGCTTGGCCCCAGGACTAGCCATCTACGAGCAGTACTTC
CASSLAPGLAIYEQYF
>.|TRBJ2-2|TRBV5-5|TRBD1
TGTGCCAGCAGTAACGACAGGGGGCCAGGGGAGCTGTTTTTT
CASSNDRGPGELFF
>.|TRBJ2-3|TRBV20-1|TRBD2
TGCAGTGCCGGGGGGCTAGCGGGCTTCACAGATACGCAGTATTTT
CSAGGLAGFTDTQYF
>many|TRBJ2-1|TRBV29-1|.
TGCAGCGTTCTTACCATTCGTCGTGAGCAGTTCTTC
CSVLTIRREQFF
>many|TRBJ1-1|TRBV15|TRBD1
TGTGCCACCAGCAGACCCCTCACGACAGGGATATTGAACACTGAAGCTTTCTTT
CATSRPLTTGILNTEAFF
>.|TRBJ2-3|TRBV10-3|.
TGTGCCATCAGTGAGAGGCCCTCGACAGATACGCAGTATTTT
CAISERPSTDTQYF
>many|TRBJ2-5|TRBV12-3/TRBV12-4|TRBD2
TGTGCCAGCAGTTTATGGGGTTTTACTAGCGGCCAAGAGACCCAGTACTTC
CASSLWGFTSGQETQYF